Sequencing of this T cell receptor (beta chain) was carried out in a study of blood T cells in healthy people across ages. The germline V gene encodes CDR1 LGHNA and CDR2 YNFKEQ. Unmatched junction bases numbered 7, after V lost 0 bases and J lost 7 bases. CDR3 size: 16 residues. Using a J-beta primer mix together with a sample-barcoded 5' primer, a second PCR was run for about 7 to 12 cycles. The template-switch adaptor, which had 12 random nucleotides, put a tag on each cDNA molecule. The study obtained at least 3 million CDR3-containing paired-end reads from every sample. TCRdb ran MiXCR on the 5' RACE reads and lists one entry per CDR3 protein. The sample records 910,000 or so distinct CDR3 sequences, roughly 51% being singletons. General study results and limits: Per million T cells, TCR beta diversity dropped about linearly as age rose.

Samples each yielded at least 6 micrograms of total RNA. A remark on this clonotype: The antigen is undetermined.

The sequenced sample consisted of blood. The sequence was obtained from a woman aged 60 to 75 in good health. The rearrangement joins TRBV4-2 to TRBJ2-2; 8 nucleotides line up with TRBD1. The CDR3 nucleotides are TGTGCCAGCAGCCAAGATCTAGTAACAGGGGGCGGGGAGCTGTTTTTT. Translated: CASSQDLVTGGGELFF.